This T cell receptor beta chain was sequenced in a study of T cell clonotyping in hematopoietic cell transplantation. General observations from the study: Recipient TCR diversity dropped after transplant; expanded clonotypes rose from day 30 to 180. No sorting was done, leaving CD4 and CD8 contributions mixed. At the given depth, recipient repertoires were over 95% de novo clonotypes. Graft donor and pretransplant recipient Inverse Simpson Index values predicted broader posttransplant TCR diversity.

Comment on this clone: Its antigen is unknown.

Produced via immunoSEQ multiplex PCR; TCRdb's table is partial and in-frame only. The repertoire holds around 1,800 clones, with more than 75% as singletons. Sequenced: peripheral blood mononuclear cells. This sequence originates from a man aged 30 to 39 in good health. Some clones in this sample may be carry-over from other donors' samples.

The CDR3 spells CSVVYSYEQYF. The CDR3 DNA is TGCAGCGTTGTGTACAGCTACGAGCAGTACTTC. The V and J genes are TRBV29-1 and TRBJ2-7; no definite D call. This CDR3 contains 11 residues. CDR1 is SQVTM and CDR2 is ANQGSEA in the germline V gene. Trimming took 4 bases from V and 3 from J, leaving 7 bases between them.